This TCR beta chain came from a study of T cell repertoires in urothelial bladder cancer (dated by TCRdb to about 2019). Background for the entire study: Of the roughly twelve resected lesions, three were clinically staged as cT0, three as cTa, three as cT1 and three as cT2 or greater. Twelve patients with bladder lesions who were undergoing transurethral resection were prospectively identified. The study compared clonality of the TCR repertoire in bladder tumors against clonality in benign bladder inflammation. A total of fewer than 15 resected bladder lesions, made up of urothelial carcinoma (UC+) and benign (UC-) specimens, were studied. What the authors observed across the whole study: In carcinoma specimens, up to 17% of infiltrating lymphocytes were accounted for by a single T-cell clone, compared with about 2.2% in benign specimens. Urothelial carcinoma specimens had fewer T cells than benign specimens, with medians of roughly 5,600 and 26,000. Carcinoma specimens had a median tumor infiltrating lymphocyte percentage of roughly 2%, while benign specimens had a median of around 13%.

Bladder lesion specimens were obtained at transurethral resection and were stored at -80C. DNA was isolated from bladder specimens obtained during transurethral resection. The CDR3 has 16 amino acids, counting the end cysteine and phenylalanine. The read is trimmed to its CDR3 DNA, 48 bases read in frame from base 1. The germline V gene (reference sequence) yields SEHNR for CDR1 and FQNEAQ for CDR2. V is cut by 1 base and J by 3 bases, and the space between the germline ends is 10 bases. The TCR beta chain CDR3 region was sequenced with the immunoSEQ assay. Regarding the original processing steps: For each specimen, the T-cell fraction, clonal dominance, and maximum TCR clone frequency were calculated. TCRdb retrieved this table from immuneACCESS and kept in-frame rearrangements only. Not all clones are present; in checked studies, unresolved V genes account for under half, and no reason is known for the remainder. That table furnishes V, J and clone size, whereas the DNA furnished D and trimming. The sample table shows fewer than 15,000 clones, and around two thirds are seen once. The top ten constitute under 10% of the sample.

With respect to this clone: Its antigen is still unknown. No clone much larger than this one lies a single base away; base qualities are absent.

The source is a human donor with urothelial carcinoma. The sequenced sample consisted of tumor-infiltrating cells from bladder cancer. The chain is assembled from TRBV7-9 and TRBJ2-6; TRBD2 could be the D gene, as 6 bases match. In nucleotide form, the sequence is TGTGCCAGCAGCTTAGAGCGGACTATTGGGGCCAACGTCCTGACTTTC. Its protein reads: CASSLERTIGANVLTF.